The following is a TCR beta chain sequence with its context. Its antigen remains unknown. These data belong to a study of CD8+ T cells in alopecia areata. Sequencing relied on a cDNA template that was reverse transcribed from extracted RNA. Profiled with immunoSEQ multiplex PCR; TCRdb holds only in-frame clones, not every one. The table has around 210,000 clones, approximately 53% seen once. Overall study findings and caveats: Shared TCR sequences were less clear between patients than in mice, possibly partly from HLA diversity. Normal-skin resident alphabeta T cells also appear among scalp sample sequences.

The CDR3 runs to 14 residues. Germline CDR1 is SQVTM and CDR2 is ANQGSEA. The V and J ends lost 1 base and 0 bases respectively, with 10 bases between them. Sequencing input: CD8+ T cells sorted from blood. J is TRBJ2-7 and V is TRBV29-1; D is possibly TRBD1 or TRBD2 (5 bases each). The TCR was taken from a human donor in good health. CDR3 protein: CSVEVHGTSYEQYF. The CDR3 nucleotides read TGCAGCGTTGAAGTACACGGGACCTCCTACGAGCAGTACTTC.